The rows below give T cell receptor beta chains drawn from one sample of a study of human T cells and chemical hapten exposure. TCRdb redid the calling of the RACE reads with MiXCR, one entry per CDR3 protein. The sample consists of roughly 380,000 distinct CDR3 sequences, roughly 5.3% of them appearing once. The sequencing here drew on whole blood, taken in connection with sensitization to the hapten diphenylcyclopropenone (DPC). All receptors derive from a woman aged 45-65 years with alopecia areata. Some clones in this sample may be carry-over from other donors' samples. The CDR3 runs from the conserved cysteine through the conserved F or W. A D gene is named only where the DNA matches it firmly. Clone size is shown for a subset of rows, as once, few, many or a class of expanded clone.

>TRBV6-2/TRBV6-3|many|TRBJ2-4|NA
CASSSAGKPKNIQYF
TGTGCCAGCAGTTCGGCGGGGAAGCCAAAAAACATTCAGTACTTC
>TRBV6-5|many|TRBJ1-5|NA
CASSSRDNQPQHF
TGTGCCAGCAGTTCCAGGGACAATCAGCCCCAGCATTTT
>TRBV19|NA|TRBJ2-7|NA
CASSISDVNSYEQYF
TGTGCCAGTAGTATATCGGACGTTAACTCCTACGAGCAGTACTTC
>TRBV15|NA|TRBJ1-2|NA
CATSRDRSLYGYTF
TGTGCCACCAGCAGAGACAGGTCTCTCTATGGCTACACCTTC
>TRBV9|few|TRBJ2-1|TRBD2
CASSAPPLAGDRNEQFF
TGTGCCAGCAGCGCGCCCCCACTAGCGGGAGACCGGAATGAGCAGTTCTTC
>TRBV11-2|NA|TRBJ2-7|NA
CASSLAFISYEQYF
TGTGCCAGCAGCTTAGCTTTTATCTCCTACGAGCAGTACTTC
>TRBV29-1|NA|TRBJ1-2|TRBD1
CSVQGAHGYTF
TGCAGCGTTCAGGGGGCCCATGGCTACACCTTC
>TRBV18|many|TRBJ2-5|TRBD1
CASSRDQGAVETQYF
TGTGCCAGCTCACGAGACCAGGGGGCGGTGGAGACCCAGTACTTC
>TRBV5-1|many|TRBJ2-3|TRBD2
CASSSGLAGAADTQYF
TGCGCCAGCAGCTCTGGACTAGCGGGAGCGGCAGATACGCAGTATTTT
>TRBV4-1|few|TRBJ1-4|TRBD1
CASSQEDRGREKLFF
TGCGCCAGCAGCCAAGAGGACAGGGGGCGCGAAAAACTGTTTTTT
>TRBV2|NA|TRBJ2-1|NA
CASSWGSSSYNEQFF
TGTGCCAGCAGCTGGGGGTCGAGCTCCTACAATGAGCAGTTCTTC
>TRBV20-1|NA|TRBJ2-7|TRBD1
CSARDPGTGDFTYEQYF
TGCAGTGCTAGAGACCCCGGGACAGGCGACTTTACCTACGAGCAGTACTTC
>TRBV11-2|few|TRBJ1-1|NA
CASSLHGGRRNTEAFF
TGTGCCAGCAGCTTACATGGGGGGCGGAGGAACACTGAAGCTTTCTTT
>TRBV2|many|TRBJ2-3|TRBD1
CASRTGGSGGTDTQYF
TGTGCCAGCAGGACAGGGGGCTCGGGAGGCACAGATACGCAGTATTTT
>TRBV5-1|few|TRBJ1-1|NA
CASSLDAVNTEAFF
TGCGCCAGCAGCTTGGATGCAGTGAACACTGAAGCTTTCTTT
>TRBV18|many|TRBJ1-5|TRBD1
CASSRDRVENQPQHF
TGTGCCAGCTCTCGCGACAGGGTTGAAAATCAGCCCCAGCATTTT
>TRBV2|NA|TRBJ1-4|NA
CASSGEGDEKLFF
TGTGCCAGCAGTGGAGAAGGGGATGAAAAACTGTTTTTT
>TRBV19|few|TRBJ1-5|TRBD1
CASSIIGGRGNQPQHF
TGTGCCAGTAGTATAATAGGGGGCCGGGGCAATCAGCCCCAGCATTTT
>TRBV3-1|many|TRBJ1-4|NA
CASSQEVKANEKLFF
TGTGCCAGCAGCCAGGAGGTAAAGGCTAATGAAAAACTGTTTTTT
>TRBV18|few|TRBJ2-1|NA
CASSFADEQFF
TGTGCCAGCTCATTTGCGGATGAGCAGTTCTTC
>TRBV5-6|few|TRBJ2-1|NA
CASSLSFRGRNPYNEQFF
TGTGCCAGCAGCTTATCTTTTAGGGGCAGGAACCCCTACAATGAGCAGTTCTTC
>TRBV7-6|many|TRBJ2-1|NA
CASSPRGGLNNEQFF
TGTGCCAGCAGCCCTAGGGGGGGTTTGAACAATGAGCAGTTCTTC
>TRBV27|many|TRBJ1-5|NA
CASSLGQSQPQHF
TGTGCCAGCAGTTTGGGCCAGTCTCAGCCCCAGCATTTT